Listed here are 20 T cell receptor beta chains from one sample, sequenced in a study of lung T cells in sarcoidosis with Löfgren's syndrome. TCRdb re-derived calls from the reads in MiXCR, one entry per CDR3 protein. The sample yields some 18,000 distinct CDR3 sequences, roughly 22% seen once. The material sequenced was CD4+ T cells from PBMCs. The receptors were gathered from a human donor with sarcoidosis (Löfgren's syndrome or another form), or a control subject (not recorded which).

With respect to this clonotype: Mismatch with germline at one junction end may stem from a read error. The chain is built from TRBV6-2 or TRBV6-3 and TRBJ2-7; TRBD2 aligns across 8 bases. Germline CDR1 and CDR2: MNHEY and SVGEGT. The CDR3 extends over 14 amino acids. DNA of the CDR3: TGTGCCAGCACCCGAGCGGGGGTATCCTACGAGAAGTACTTC. Its translation is CASTRAGVSYEKYF.

This clonotype was seen just once. Relative to the germline gene, one junction end is altered; a read error may explain this. The rearrangement joins TRBV28 to TRBJ1-1; no clear D gene. The CDR3 covers 12 residues. Germline V gene lookup returns CDR1 MDHEN and CDR2 SYDVKM. In DNA form, the CDR3 reads TGTGCCAGCAGTTTTCAGAACACTGAAGTTTTCTTC. This gives the protein CASSFQNTEVFF.

Regarding this clonotype: A read error is possible here, since a much larger clone lies one base away. Because the CDR3 is missing its conserved closing phenylalanine or tryptophan, this is likely a read error. V usage is TRBV18 and J usage is TRBJ2-1; TRBD2 agrees at 7 bases. CDR3 length: 16 residues. Looked up from germline, CDR1 is KGHSH and CDR2 is LQKENI. The V gene end was trimmed by 2 bases and the J gene end by 0 bases; junction bases not matched to a gene: 4. DNA for the CDR3: TGTGCCAGCTCACCAAAAGCGGGAAGCTCCTACAATGAGCAGTTCCTC. It yields the protein CASSPKAGSSYNEQFL.

V and J are TRBV6-6 and TRBJ1-2; D gene uncertain. Germline V lookup: CDR1 MNHNY, CDR2 SVGAGI (reference sequence). V was clipped by 4 bases and J by 7 bases, with 10 bases between them. The CDR3 is made up of 12 amino acids. CDR3 loop: CASSLTGSGYTF. CDR3 nucleotide sequence: TGTGCCAGCAGTTTGACGGGGAGTGGCTACACCTTC.

This clonotype was seen at least ten times. The gene calls are TRBV28 and TRBJ1-5, with D tentatively TRBD1 (6 bases). Trimming removed 5 bases from V and 3 bases from J, with 17 bases in between. The CDR3 runs to 16 residues. Per the germline V gene, CDR1 is MDHEN and CDR2 is SYDVKM. CDR3 in DNA: TGTGCCAGCAGTCCCGCGGGGGGGCTGAACAATCAGCCCCAGCATTTT. It yields the protein CASSPAGGLNNQPQHF.

This clonotype was detected many times. The CDR3 loop is CASSRGQSMFF. The CDR3 nucleotides are TGTGCCAGCAGCCGTGGACAGTCCATGTTCTTC. The chain combines TRBV28 with TRBJ2-1; TRBD1 might be the D (6 bases). Per the germline V gene, CDR1 is MDHEN and CDR2 is SYDVKM. V lost 6 bases, J lost 15 bases, and 15 bases lay in between. This CDR3 has 11 amino acids.

About this clonotype: A much larger clone is a single base away; this may be a read error. The CDR3 DNA reads TGTGCCCGCAGTCTGCCAGGGGCAGGAAACACCATATATTTT. Protein: CARSLPGAGNTIYF. The chain carries TRBV28 and TRBJ1-3; maybe TRBD1 (6 bases). The germline CDR1 and CDR2 sequences are MDHEN and SYDVKM. The CDR3 spans 14 residues.

Comments on this clonotype: A much larger clone sits a single nucleotide away, making a read error possible. The rearrangement uses TRBV12-3 or TRBV12-4 and TRBJ2-1; possibly TRBD1 or TRBD2 for D (5 bases each). Between the trimmed V and J ends, which lost 8 bases and 2 bases, there was a span of 16 bases. This CDR3 has 15 residues. The CDR3 here is CASCSRDGPYNEQFF. For the CDR3, the DNA is TGTGCCAGCTGCTCCCGGGACGGCCCCTACAATGAGCAGTTCTTC.

At least ten counts were recorded for this clonotype. CDR3 DNA: TGTGCCAGCAGCCAAGGTGACAGGGACACAGATACGCAGTATTTT. It is translated as CASSQGDRDTDTQYF. This rearrangement joins TRBV4-2 to TRBJ2-3; 7 bases line up with TRBD1. There are 15 residues in the CDR3. The V segment lost 1 base and the J segment 2 bases; nucleotides outside the gene matches: 3. The germline V gene has CDR1 LGHNA and CDR2 YNFKEQ.

This clonotype is classed as medium-sized. The chain joins TRBV28 to TRBJ1-5, with D unclear. The CDR3 has 13 amino acids. The germline gives CDR1 MDHEN, CDR2 SYDVKM. The V gene lost 5 bases and the J gene lost 0 bases, with 5 bases spanning the gap. The DNA for the CDR3 is TGTGCCAGCAGTACAGATAGCAATCAGCCCCAGCATTTT. It is translated as CASSTDSNQPQHF.

This clonotype has just a few counts. Sequence at one end of the junction differs from germline and may be a read error. The CDR3 region has the DNA TGTGCCAGCAGTAAACGGACTAGCGGAAACAATGAGCAGCTCTTC. Its protein is CASSKRTSGNNEQLF. The rearrangement joins TRBV2 to TRBJ2-1; 10 bases are a match to TRBD2. The germline V gene encodes CDR1 SNHLY and CDR2 FYNNEI. The CDR3 consists of 15 residues.

The chain couples TRBV27 to TRBJ2-7; 7 positions agree with TRBD2. Germline loops: CDR1 MNHEY, CDR2 SMNVEV (reference sequence). CDR3 length: 15 amino acids. The CDR3 is CASSPREVSSYEQYV. The CDR3 nucleotides are TGTGCCAGCAGCCCCCGGGAGGTCTCATCCTATGAGCAGTACGTC.

This clonotype came up many times. The V call is TRBV6-1, the J call TRBJ2-2; D call uncertain. V gave up 5 bases and J gave up 5 bases, with 6 bases separating them. The CDR3 sequence is 12 residues long. Looked up from germline, CDR1 is MNHNS and CDR2 is SASEGT. The CDR3 sequence is CASSFITGELFF. In DNA, the CDR3 is TGTGCCAGCAGTTTTATTACCGGGGAGCTGTTTTTT.

About this clonotype: Germline is not matched at one junction end, which may reflect a read error. The gene calls are TRBV10-1 and TRBJ2-3; TRBD2 agrees at 10 bases. The germline gives CDR1 WNHNN, CDR2 SYGVQD (reference sequence). The CDR3 covers 15 residues. The CDR3 spells CASSDPSGSTDTQCF. The CDR3 nucleotides read TGCGCCAGCAGTGACCCTAGCGGGAGCACAGATACGCAGTGTTTT.

The chain joins TRBV2 to TRBJ2-4; 9 bases line up with TRBD2. CDR1 is SNHLY and CDR2 is FYNNEI in the germline V gene. The trim removed 3 bases at V and 3 bases at J, leaving 6 bases unmatched. This CDR3 region has 16 residues. The DNA of the CDR3 is TGTGCCAGCAGTGACGGCGGGGGGGGAGTCAAAAACATTCAGTACTTC. Translated, it gives CASSDGGGGVKNIQYF.

This clonotype was seen many times. This sequence joins TRBV28 and TRBJ2-2, with D perhaps TRBD1 or TRBD2 (5 bases each). Germline assignment: CDR1 MDHEN and CDR2 SYDVKM. This CDR3 contains 15 residues. The V and J ends lost 6 bases and 4 bases respectively, with 15 bases between them. Here the CDR3 DNA reads TGTGCCAGCAGAAAACAGAGAGGGACCACCGGGGAGCTGTTTTTT. Translated, it gives CASRKQRGTTGELFF.

In regard to this clonotype: This could be a read error, since a much larger clone is one nucleotide away. This rearrangement joins TRBV2 to TRBJ1-1, with D tentatively TRBD1 (5 bases). This CDR3 region has 17 residues. Germline assignment: CDR1 SNHLY and CDR2 FYNNEI. The CDR3 sequence: CATVEVQVGRKNTEASF. In DNA, the CDR3 is TGTGCCACAGTCGAAGTACAGGTGGGTAGGAAGAACACTGAAGCTTCCTTT.

Relative to its sample, this clonotype is medium-sized. The genes are TRBV20-1 and TRBJ1-6, with D perhaps matching TRBD1 (6 bases). Germline CDR1 is DFQATT and CDR2 is SNEGSKA (reference sequence). Trimming took 3 bases from V and 6 from J, leaving 12 bases between them. There are 14 residues in the CDR3. CDR3 DNA sequence: TGCAGTGCTAGCAGGGGTATTGTTAATTCACCCCTCCACTTT. It translates to CSASRGIVNSPLHF.

By share of the sample, this clonotype is medium-sized. The rearrangement uses TRBV7-6 and TRBJ1-5; 7 bases agree with TRBD1. With V trimmed by 5 bases and J by 2 bases, 6 bases remained unmatched. Germline-derived CDR1 and CDR2 are SGHVS and FNYEAQ. This CDR3 has 15 amino acids. CDR3 amino acids: CASSRDQGGNQPQHF. The CDR3 DNA is TGTGCCAGCAGCCGGGACCAGGGGGGCAATCAGCCCCAGCATTTT.

Regarding this clonotype: Since a much larger clone is just one base distant, this may be a read error. The J gene is TRBJ1-4, the V gene TRBV25-1; TRBD1 is a possible D gene (5 bases). This CDR3 contains 16 residues. Germline V gene lookup returns CDR1 MGHDK and CDR2 SYGVNS. Trimming took off 11 bases at V and 7 bases at J, with 26 bases between the two ends. The CDR3 DNA reads as TGTGCCGGCACCCCCTTGGGAGGGGCCGCAGGTGAAAAACTGTTTTTT. Protein sequence: CAGTPLGGAAGEKLFF.